The 8 T cell receptor beta chains in this list originate from one sample, sequenced in a study of blood T cell repertoires in COVID-19. Only in-frame clones appear in the TCRdb table, and some are missing; sequencing was by immunoSEQ multiplex PCR. The sample lists about 150,000 clones, more than 75% occurring once. Sequenced sample: peripheral blood. The origin of the receptors is a human donor with acute or convalescent COVID-19. The donor label of this sample is uncertain.

This clone was seen once. V usage is TRBV5-8 and J usage is TRBJ2-7; maybe TRBD2 (8 bases). CDR3 length: 18 amino acids. Trimming left V 4 bases short and J 1 base short, with 24 bases between. CDR1 and CDR2 from the germline V gene are SGHTS and YDEGEE. CDR3 residues: CASSLRGGQRMGSYEQYF. In nucleotides, the CDR3 is TGTGCCAGCAGCCTCCGGGGGGGACAGAGAATGGGGTCCTACGAGCAGTACTTC.

Note on this clone: Other DNA sequences in the sample encode the same CDR3. The J gene is TRBJ1-1, the V gene TRBV18; perhaps TRBD1 as D (6 bases). The V end lost 6 bases, the J end lost 0 bases, and 11 bases lay between the germline ends. This CDR3 has 14 amino acids. Germline values: CDR1 KGHSH, CDR2 LQKENI. The CDR3 region is CASSRTDLNTEAFF. CDR3 bases: TGTGCCAGCTCCAGGACAGACCTGAACACTGAAGCTTTCTTT.

The V gene is TRBV10-3, the J gene TRBJ2-1, with 7 bases fitting TRBD1. V trimming: 7 bases; J trimming: 6 bases; junction bases outside the gene matches: 12. The CDR3 totals 15 residues. The germline V gene has CDR1 ENHRY and CDR2 SYGVKD. Here the CDR3 DNA reads TGTGCCATCACCGACCCCAGGGGGTCCGGCAATGAGCAGTTCTTC. Amino acid sequence: CAITDPRGSGNEQFF.

The chain employs TRBV19 and TRBJ2-5, with 9 bases identical to TRBD2. This CDR3 is built from 16 residues. Per the germline V gene, CDR1 is LNHDA and CDR2 is SQIVND (reference sequence). Germline trimming cut 5 bases from V and 5 bases from J; bases unmatched to any gene: 12. The CDR3 nucleotides are TGTGCCAGTAGTCCATGGTTGCTAGCGGGATTCGAGACCCAGTACTTC. This translates into CASSPWLLAGFETQYF.

The V and J genes are TRBV30 and TRBJ2-7, with D tentatively TRBD1 (5 bases). The germline V gene has CDR1 GTSNPN and CDR2 SVGIG (reference sequence). V was clipped by 1 base and J by 3 bases, with 10 bases between them. The CDR3 totals 13 residues. In nucleotides, the CDR3 is TGTGCCTGGAGTGAACAGGCGAGCTACGAGCAGTACTTC. It translates to CAWSEQASYEQYF.

In DNA form, the CDR3 reads TGTGCCAGCAGCGGGAGGCTCTCCTACGAGCAGTACGTC. Translation: CASSGRLSYEQYV. V gene TRBV6-2 or TRBV6-3 combines with J gene TRBJ2-7; the match to TRBD2 covers 7 bases. V was pared by 6 bases and J by 0 bases, with 2 bases of the junction left unmatched. The CDR3 has 13 amino acids. The germline gives CDR1 MNHEY, CDR2 SVGEGT.

The chain joins TRBV7-9 to TRBJ1-2; D perhaps matches TRBD1 (6 bases). The V gene lost 1 base and the J gene lost 4 bases, with 22 bases spanning the gap. The CDR3 length is 18 residues. Germline V gene sequence: CDR1 SEHNR, CDR2 FQNEAQ (reference sequence). CDR3 region: CASSLVRGAAMLGYGYTF. The CDR3 DNA reads as TGTGCCAGCAGCTTAGTCCGGGGGGCGGCGATGCTAGGCTATGGCTACACCTTC.

This sequence joins TRBV7-6 and TRBJ2-3, with TRBD2 matching 9 bases. The CDR3 totals 16 residues. Looked up from germline, CDR1 is SGHVS and CDR2 is FNYEAQ. The V segment lost 4 bases and the J segment 0 bases; nucleotides outside the gene matches: 5. CDR3 bases: TGTGCCAGCAGCTCGGGCGGGGGGGCCAGCACAGATACGCAGTATTTT. This codes for CASSSGGGASTDTQYF.